The clone carrying this TCR beta chain was detected only once. Its antigen is still unknown. Germline V gene lookup returns CDR1 SGHDT and CDR2 YYEEEE. The CDR3 runs 14 residues. The V end was cut by 2 bases, the J end by 0 bases, with 8 bases between. This sample stems from a study of siplizumab effects on memory and regulatory T cells. Whole-study results and caveats: A mean of about 70% of mappable alloreactive CD4+ clones were Treg-derived with siplizumab, compared with 25% to 30% in controls. Only a minor fraction of alloreactive clones mapped to unstimulated subsets. The naive T cell population seemed more diverse than memory cells and seemed a major contributor to the alloresponse. An assignable phenotype, naive or memory, was missing from roughly 76-95% of proliferating CD4+ or CD8+ clones.

Measured with immunoSEQ multiplex PCR; TCRdb has only the in-frame clones, and not every one. This repertoire shows some 100,000 clones, approximately 92% found once; its top ten account for just over 2.5%. V and J are TRBV5-6 and TRBJ1-1, with D unresolved. The specimen was CD4+ T cells sorted from blood. This clonotype was sampled from a human donor in good health. Some clones in this sample may be carry-over from other donors' samples. The DNA for the CDR3 is TGTGCCAGCAGCTTTTTAGGGATGAACACTGAAGCTTTCTTT. Translating gives CASSFLGMNTEAFF.